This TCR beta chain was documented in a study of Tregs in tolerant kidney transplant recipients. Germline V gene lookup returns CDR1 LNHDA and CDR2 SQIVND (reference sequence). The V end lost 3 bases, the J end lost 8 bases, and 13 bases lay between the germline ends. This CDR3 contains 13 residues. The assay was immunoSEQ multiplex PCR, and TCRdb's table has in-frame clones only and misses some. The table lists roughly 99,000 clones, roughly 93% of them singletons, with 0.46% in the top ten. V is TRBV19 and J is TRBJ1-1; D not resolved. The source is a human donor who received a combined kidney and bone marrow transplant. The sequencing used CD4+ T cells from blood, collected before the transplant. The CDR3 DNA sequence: TGTGCCAGTAGTATTATACCCGCGGGCGAAGCTTTCTTT. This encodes CASSIIPAGEAFF.